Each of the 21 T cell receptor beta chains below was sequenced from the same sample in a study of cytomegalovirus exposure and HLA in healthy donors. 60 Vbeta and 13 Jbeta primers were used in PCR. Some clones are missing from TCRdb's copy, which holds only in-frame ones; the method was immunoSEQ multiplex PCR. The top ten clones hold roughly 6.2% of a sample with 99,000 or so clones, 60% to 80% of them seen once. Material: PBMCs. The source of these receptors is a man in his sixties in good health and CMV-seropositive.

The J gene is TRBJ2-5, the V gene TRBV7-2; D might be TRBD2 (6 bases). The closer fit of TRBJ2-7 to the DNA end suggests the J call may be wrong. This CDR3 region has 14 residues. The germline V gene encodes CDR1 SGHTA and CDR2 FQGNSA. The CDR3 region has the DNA TGTGCCAGCAGCCCCCTTCTGGGGAGGAACGAGCAGTACTTC. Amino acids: CASSPLLGRNEQYF.

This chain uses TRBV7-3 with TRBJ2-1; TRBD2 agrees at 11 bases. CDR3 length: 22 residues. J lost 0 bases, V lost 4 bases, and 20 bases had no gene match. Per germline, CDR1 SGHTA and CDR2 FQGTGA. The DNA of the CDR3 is TGTGCCAGCAGCTCTCCCAACAAACAGGGGACTAGCGGCGCAAGCTCCTACAATGAGCAGTTCTTC. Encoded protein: CASSSPNKQGTSGASSYNEQFF.

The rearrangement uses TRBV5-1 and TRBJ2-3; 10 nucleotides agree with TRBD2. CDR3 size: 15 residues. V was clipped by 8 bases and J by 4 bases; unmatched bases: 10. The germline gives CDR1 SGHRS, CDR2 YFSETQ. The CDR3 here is CASYSERGGPDTQYF. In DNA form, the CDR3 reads TGCGCCAGTTACTCAGAGCGGGGGGGGCCAGATACGCAGTATTTT.

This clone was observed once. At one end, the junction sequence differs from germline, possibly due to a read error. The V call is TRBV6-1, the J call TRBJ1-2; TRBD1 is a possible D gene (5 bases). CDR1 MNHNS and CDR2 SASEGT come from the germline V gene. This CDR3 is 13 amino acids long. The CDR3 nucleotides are TGTGCCAGCAGCGAAGGGGCCCTTCCTGGCTACACCTTC. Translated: CASSEGALPGYTF.

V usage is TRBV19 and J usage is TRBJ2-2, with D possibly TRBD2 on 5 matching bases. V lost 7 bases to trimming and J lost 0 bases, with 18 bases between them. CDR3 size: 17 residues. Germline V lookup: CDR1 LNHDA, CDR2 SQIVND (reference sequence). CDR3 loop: CASTDVGSASNTGELFF. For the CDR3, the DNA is TGTGCCAGTACCGACGTGGGGAGTGCTTCGAACACCGGGGAGCTGTTTTTT. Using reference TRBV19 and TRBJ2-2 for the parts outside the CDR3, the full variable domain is DGGITQSPKYLFRKEGQNVTLSCEQNLNHDAMYWYRQDPGQGLRLIYYSQIVNDFQKGDIAEGYSVSREKKESFPLTVTSAQKNPTAFYLCASTDVGSASNTGELFFGEGSRLTVL.

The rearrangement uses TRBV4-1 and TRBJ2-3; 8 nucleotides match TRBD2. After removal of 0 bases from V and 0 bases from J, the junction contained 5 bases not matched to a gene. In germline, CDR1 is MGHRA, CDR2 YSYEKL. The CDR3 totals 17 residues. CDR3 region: CASSQDLSGGSTDTQYF. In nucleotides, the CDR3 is TGCGCCAGCAGCCAAGACTTATCGGGGGGGAGCACAGATACGCAGTATTTT.

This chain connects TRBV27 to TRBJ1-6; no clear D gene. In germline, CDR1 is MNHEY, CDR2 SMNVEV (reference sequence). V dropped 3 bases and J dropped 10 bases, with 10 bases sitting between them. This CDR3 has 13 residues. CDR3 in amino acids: CASSLRHSSPLHF. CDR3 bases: TGTGCCAGCAGTTTGAGACATTCCTCACCCCTCCACTTT.

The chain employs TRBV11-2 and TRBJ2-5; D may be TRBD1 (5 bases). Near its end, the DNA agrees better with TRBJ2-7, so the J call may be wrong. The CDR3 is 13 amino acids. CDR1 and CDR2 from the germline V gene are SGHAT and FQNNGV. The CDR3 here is CASSLGRSYEQYF. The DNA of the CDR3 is TGTGCCAGCAGTTTGGGGCGCTCCTACGAGCAGTACTTC.

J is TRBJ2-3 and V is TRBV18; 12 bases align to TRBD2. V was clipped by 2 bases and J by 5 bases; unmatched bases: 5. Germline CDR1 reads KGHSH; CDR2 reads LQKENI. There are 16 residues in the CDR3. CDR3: CASSPSLAGGQDTQYF. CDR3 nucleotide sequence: TGTGCCAGCTCACCAAGCCTAGCGGGGGGGCAAGATACGCAGTATTTT.

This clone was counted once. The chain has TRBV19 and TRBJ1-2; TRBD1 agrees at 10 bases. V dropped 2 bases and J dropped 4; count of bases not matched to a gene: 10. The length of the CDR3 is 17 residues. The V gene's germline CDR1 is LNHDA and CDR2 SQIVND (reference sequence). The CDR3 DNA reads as TGTGCCAGTAGTATAAGGGGGACAGGGGTGACGTCCTATGGCTACACCTTC. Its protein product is CASSIRGTGVTSYGYTF. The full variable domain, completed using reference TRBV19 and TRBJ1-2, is DGGITQSPKYLFRKEGQNVTLSCEQNLNHDAMYWYRQDPGQGLRLIYYSQIVNDFQKGDIAEGYSVSREKKESFPLTVTSAQKNPTAFYLCASSIRGTGVTSYGYTFGSGTRLTVV.

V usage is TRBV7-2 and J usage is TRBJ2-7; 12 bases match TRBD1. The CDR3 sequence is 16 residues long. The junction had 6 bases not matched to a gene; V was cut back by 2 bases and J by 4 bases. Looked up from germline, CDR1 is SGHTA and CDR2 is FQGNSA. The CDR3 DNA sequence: TGTGCCAGCAGCTTAAGGGGACAGGGGGCGGAGTACGAGCAGTACTTC. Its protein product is CASSLRGQGAEYEQYF.

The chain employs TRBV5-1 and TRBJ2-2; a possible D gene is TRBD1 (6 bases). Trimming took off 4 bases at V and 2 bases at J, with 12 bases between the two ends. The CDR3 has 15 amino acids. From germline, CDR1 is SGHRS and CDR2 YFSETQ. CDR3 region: CASSKTGQNTGELFF. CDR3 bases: TGCGCCAGCAGCAAGACAGGCCAAAACACCGGGGAGCTGTTTTTT.

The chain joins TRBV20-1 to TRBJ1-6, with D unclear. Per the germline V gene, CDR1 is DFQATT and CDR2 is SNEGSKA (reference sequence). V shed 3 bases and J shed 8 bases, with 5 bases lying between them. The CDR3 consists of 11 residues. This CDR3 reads CSASIDSPLHF. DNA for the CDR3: TGCAGTGCTAGTATTGATTCACCCCTCCACTTT.

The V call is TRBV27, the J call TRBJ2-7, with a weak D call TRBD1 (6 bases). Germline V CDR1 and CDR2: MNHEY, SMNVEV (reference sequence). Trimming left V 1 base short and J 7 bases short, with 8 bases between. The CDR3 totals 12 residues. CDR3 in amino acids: CASSLLGTEQYF. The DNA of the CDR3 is TGTGCCAGCAGTTTATTAGGGACAGAGCAGTACTTC.

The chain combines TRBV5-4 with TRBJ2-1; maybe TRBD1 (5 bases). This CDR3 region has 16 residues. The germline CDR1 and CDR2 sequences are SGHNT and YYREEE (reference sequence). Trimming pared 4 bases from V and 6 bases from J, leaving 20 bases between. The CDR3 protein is CASSTAMGRESNEQFF. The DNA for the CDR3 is TGTGCCAGCAGCACGGCTATGGGCAGGGAAAGCAATGAGCAGTTCTTC.

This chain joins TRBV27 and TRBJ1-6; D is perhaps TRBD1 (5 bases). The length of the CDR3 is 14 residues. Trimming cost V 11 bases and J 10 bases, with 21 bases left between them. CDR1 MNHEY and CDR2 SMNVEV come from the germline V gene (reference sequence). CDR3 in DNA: TGTGCCGCCGGAGCAGTGAGGGGAGGGTCACCCCTCCACTTT. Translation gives CAAGAVRGGSPLHF.

The CDR3: CAITDRGDQPQHF. The CDR3 coding sequence is TGTGCCATCACCGACAGGGGGGATCAGCCCCAGCATTTT. This sequence joins TRBV10-3 and TRBJ1-5; 9 bases fit TRBD1. Trimming at V came to 7 bases and at J to 5 bases, leaving 3 bases not matched to a gene. The CDR3 has 13 residues. Per germline, CDR1 ENHRY and CDR2 SYGVKD.

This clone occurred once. Here the CDR3 DNA reads TGTGCCAGCAGCCCGAGCTCCTATAATTCACCCCTCCACTTT. It encodes CASSPSSYNSPLHF. The rearrangement links TRBV11-2 to TRBJ1-6, with D unclear. The CDR3 totals 14 residues. Germline lookup yields CDR1 SGHAT and CDR2 FQNNGV. Trimming left V 5 bases short and J 0 bases short, with 5 bases between.

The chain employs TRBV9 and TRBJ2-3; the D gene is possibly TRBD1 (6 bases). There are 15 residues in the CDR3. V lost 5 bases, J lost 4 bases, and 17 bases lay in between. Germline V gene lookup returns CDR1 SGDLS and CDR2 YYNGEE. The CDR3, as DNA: TGTGCCAGCAGTGCCCAGGGGATTGGACCAGATACGCAGTATTTT. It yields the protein CASSAQGIGPDTQYF.

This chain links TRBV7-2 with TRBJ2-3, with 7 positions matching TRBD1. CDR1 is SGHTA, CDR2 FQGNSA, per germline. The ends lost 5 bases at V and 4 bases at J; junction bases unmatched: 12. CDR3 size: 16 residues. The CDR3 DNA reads TGTGCCAGCAGCAATCGACAGGGATTGGGCCCAGATACGCAGTATTTT. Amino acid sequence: CASSNRQGLGPDTQYF.

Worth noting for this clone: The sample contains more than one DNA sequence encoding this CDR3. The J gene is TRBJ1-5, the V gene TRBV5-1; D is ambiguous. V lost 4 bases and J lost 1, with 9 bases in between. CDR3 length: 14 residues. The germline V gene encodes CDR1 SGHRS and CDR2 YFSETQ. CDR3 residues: CASSEGGSNQPQHF. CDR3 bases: TGCGCCAGCAGCGAGGGAGGGAGCAATCAGCCCCAGCATTTT.